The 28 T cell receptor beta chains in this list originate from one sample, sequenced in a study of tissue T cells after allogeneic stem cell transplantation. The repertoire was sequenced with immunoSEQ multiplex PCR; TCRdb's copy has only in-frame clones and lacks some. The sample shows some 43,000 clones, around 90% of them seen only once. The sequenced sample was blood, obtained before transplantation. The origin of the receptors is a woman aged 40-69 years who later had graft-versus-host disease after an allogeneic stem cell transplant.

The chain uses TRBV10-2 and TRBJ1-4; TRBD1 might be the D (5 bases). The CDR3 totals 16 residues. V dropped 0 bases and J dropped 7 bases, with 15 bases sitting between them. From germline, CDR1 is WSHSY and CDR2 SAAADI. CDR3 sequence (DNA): TGCGCCAGCAGTGAGTCCGACAGCCTCCTGGGTGAAAAACTGTTTTTT. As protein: CASSESDSLLGEKLFF.

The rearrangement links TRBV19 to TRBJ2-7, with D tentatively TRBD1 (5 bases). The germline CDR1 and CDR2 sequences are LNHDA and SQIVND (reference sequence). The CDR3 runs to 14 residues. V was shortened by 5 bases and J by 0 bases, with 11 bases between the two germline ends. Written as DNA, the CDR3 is TGTGCCAGTAGTCCGAGACAGACCTCCTACGAGCAGTACTTC. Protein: CASSPRQTSYEQYF.

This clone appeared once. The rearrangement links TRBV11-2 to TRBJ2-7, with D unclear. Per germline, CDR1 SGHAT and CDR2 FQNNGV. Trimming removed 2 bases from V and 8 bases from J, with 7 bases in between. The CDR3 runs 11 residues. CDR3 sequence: CASSLFQQQYF. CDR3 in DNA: TGTGCCAGCAGCTTATTCCAGCAGCAGTACTTC.

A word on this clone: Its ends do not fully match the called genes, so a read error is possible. The CDR3 sequence is CASSNISRRSQGTQYF. CDR3 DNA: TGTGCCAGCAGTAATATTTCTAGGAGGAGCCAAGGGACCCAGTACTTC. The chain uses TRBV6-2 or TRBV6-3 and TRBJ2-5, with a weak D call TRBD2 (5 bases). This CDR3 has 16 residues. Germline CDR1 reads MNHEY; CDR2 reads SVGEGT.

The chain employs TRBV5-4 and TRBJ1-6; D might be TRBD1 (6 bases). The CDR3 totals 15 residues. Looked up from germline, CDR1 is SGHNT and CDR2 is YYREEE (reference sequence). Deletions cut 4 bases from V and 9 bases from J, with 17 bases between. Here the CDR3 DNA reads TGTGCCAGCAGCCCTCGACAGGACGGGGCTTCACCCCTCCACTTT. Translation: CASSPRQDGASPLHF. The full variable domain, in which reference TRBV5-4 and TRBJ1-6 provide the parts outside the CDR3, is ETGVTQSPTHLIKTRGQQVTLRCSSQSGHNTVSWYQQALGQGPQFIFQYYREEENGRGNFPPRFSGLQFPNYSSELNVNALELDDSALYLCASSPRQDGASPLHFGNGTRLTVT.

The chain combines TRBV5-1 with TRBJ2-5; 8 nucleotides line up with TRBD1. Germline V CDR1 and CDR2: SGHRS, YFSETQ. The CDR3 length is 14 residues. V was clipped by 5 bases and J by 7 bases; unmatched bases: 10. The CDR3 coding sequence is TGCGCCAGCAGAGGGCAGGGGGCTGTCGTGACCCAGTACTTC. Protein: CASRGQGAVVTQYF.

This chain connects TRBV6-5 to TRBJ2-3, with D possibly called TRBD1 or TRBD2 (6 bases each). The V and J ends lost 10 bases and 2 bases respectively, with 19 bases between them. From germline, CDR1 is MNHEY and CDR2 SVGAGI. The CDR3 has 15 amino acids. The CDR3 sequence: CATRRGPAVTDTQYF. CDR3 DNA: TGTGCCACCCGCCGGGGGCCGGCCGTCACAGATACGCAGTATTTT.

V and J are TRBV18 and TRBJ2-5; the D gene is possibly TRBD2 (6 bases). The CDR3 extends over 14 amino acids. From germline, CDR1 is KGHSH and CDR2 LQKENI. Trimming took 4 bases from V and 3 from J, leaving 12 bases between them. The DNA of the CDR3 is TGTGCCAGCTCACGGCGCGGGACCGAAGAGACCCAGTACTTC. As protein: CASSRRGTEETQYF.

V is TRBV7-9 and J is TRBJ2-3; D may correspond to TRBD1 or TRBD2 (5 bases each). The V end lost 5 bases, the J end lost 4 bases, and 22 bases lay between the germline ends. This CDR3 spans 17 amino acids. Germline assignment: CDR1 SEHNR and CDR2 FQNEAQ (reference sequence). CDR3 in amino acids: CASSLFPGLALPDTQYF. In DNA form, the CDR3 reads TGTGCCAGCAGCCTATTTCCGGGGCTAGCACTCCCAGATACGCAGTATTTT.

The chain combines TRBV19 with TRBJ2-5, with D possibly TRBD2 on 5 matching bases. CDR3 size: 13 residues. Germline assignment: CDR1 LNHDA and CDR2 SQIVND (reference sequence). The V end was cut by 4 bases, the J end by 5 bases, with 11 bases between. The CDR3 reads CASSKREWETQYF. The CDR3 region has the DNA TGTGCCAGTAGTAAGAGGGAGTGGGAGACCCAGTACTTC.

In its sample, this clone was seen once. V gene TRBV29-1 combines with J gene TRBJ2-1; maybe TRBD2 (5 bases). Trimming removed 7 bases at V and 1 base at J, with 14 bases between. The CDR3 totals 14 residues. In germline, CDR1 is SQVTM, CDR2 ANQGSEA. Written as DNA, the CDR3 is TGCAGCGCAGAGGGTCCGCAATCCTACAATGAGCAGTTCTTC. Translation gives CSAEGPQSYNEQFF.

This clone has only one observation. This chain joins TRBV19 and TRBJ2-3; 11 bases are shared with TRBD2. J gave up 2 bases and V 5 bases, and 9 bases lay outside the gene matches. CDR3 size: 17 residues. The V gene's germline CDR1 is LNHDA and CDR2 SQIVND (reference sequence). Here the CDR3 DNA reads TGTGCCAGTAGTCACACCGGGACTAGCGGCCTCACAGATACGCAGTATTTT. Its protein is CASSHTGTSGLTDTQYF.

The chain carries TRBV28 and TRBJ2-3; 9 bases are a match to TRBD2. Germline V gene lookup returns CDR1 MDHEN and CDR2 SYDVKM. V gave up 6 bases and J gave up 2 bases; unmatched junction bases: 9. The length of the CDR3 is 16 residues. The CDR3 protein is CASRRLTSGATDTQYF. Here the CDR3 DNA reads TGTGCCAGCAGGCGACTGACTAGCGGAGCCACAGATACGCAGTATTTT. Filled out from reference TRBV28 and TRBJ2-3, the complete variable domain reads DVKVTQSSRYLVKRTGEKVFLECVQDMDHENMFWYRQDPGLGLRLIYFSYDVKMKEKGDIPEGYSVSREKKERFSLILESASTNQTSMYLCASRRLTSGATDTQYFGPGTRLTVL.

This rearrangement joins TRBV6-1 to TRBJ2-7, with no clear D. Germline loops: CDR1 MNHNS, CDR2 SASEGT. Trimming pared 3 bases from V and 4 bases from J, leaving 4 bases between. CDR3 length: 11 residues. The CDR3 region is CASSDGYEQYF. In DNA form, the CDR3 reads TGTGCCAGCAGTGACGGGTACGAGCAGTACTTC.

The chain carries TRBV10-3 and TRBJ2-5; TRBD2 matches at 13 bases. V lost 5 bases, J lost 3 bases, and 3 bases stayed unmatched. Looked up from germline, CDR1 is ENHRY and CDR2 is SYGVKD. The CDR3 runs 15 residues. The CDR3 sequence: CAISPGLAGKETQYF. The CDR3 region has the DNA TGTGCCATCAGTCCGGGACTAGCGGGAAAAGAGACCCAGTACTTC.

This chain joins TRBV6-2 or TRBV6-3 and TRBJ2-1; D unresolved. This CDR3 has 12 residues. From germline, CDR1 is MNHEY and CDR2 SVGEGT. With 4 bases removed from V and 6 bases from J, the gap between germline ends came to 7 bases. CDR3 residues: CASSSFVNEQFF. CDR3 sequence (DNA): TGTGCCAGCAGTTCCTTCGTCAATGAGCAGTTCTTC.

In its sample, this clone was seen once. CDR3: CASSLTGPEQFF. CDR3 coding DNA: TGTGCCAGCAGCTTGACTGGGCCCGAGCAGTTCTTC. This chain uses TRBV5-8 with TRBJ2-1; D ambiguous. The CDR3 loop spans 12 amino acids. Deletions cut 1 base from V and 10 bases from J, with 9 bases between. Germline assignment: CDR1 SGHTS and CDR2 YDEGEE.

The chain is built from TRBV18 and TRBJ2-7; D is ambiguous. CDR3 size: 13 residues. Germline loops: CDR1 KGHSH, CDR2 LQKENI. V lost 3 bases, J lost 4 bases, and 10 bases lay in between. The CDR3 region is CASSPRPSYEQYF. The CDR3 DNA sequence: TGTGCCAGCTCACCGAGGCCGTCTTACGAGCAGTACTTC.

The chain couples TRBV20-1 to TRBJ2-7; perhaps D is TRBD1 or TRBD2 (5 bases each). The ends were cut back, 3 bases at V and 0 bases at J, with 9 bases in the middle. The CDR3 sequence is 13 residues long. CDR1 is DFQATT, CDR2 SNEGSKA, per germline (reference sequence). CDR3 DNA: TGCAGTGCTAGTGGGGACCCCTCCTACGAGCAGTACTTC. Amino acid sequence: CSASGDPSYEQYF.

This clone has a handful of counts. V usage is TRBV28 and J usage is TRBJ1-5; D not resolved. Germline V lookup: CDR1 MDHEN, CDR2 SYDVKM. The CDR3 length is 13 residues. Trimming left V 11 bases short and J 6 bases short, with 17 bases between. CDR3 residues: CAGRTGDGQPQHF. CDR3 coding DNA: TGTGCCGGCCGGACGGGTGATGGTCAGCCCCAGCATTTT.

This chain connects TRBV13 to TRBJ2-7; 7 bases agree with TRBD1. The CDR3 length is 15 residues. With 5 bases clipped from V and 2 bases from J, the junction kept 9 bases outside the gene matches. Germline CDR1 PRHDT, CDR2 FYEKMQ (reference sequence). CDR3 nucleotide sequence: TGTGCCAGCAGCCAAGACGAGGGACAGACCTACGAGCAGTACTTC. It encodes CASSQDEGQTYEQYF.

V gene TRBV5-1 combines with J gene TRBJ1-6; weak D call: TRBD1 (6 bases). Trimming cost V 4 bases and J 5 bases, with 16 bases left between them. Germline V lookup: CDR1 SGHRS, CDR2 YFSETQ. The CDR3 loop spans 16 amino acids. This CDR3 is CASSKTGYDDNSPLHF. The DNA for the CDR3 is TGCGCCAGCAGCAAAACAGGGTATGACGATAATTCACCCCTCCACTTT.

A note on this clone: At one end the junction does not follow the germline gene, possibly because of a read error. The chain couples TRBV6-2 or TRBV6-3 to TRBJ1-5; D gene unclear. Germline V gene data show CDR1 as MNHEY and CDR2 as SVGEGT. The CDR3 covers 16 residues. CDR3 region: CASSYQGNSGNQSQHF. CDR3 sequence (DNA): TGTGCCAGCAGTTATCAAGGGAACTCTGGCAATCAGTCCCAGCATTTT.

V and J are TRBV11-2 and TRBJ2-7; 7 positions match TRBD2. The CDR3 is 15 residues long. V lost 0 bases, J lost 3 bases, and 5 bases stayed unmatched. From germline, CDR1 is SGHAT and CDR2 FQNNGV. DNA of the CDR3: TGTGCCAGCAGCTTAGAGGTCTCTAGCGGCTACGAGCAGTACTTC. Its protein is CASSLEVSSGYEQYF. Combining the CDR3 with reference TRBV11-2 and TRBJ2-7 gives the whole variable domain EAGVAQSPRYKIIEKRQSVAFWCNPISGHATLYWYQQILGQGPKLLIQFQNNGVVDDSQLPKDRFSAERLKGVDSTLKIQPAKLEDSAVYLCASSLEVSSGYEQYFGPGTRLTVT.

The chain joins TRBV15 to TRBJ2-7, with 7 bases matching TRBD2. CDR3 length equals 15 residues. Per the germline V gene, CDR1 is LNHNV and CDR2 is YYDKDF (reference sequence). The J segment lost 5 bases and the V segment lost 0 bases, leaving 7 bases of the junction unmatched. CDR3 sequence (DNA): TGTGCCACCAGCAGAGATTTGGCCCGGGAGGACGAGCAGTACTTC. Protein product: CATSRDLAREDEQYF.

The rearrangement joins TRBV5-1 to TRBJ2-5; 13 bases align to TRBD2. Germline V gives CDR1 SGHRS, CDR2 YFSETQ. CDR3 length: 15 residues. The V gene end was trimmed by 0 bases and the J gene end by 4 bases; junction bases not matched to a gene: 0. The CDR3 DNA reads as TGCGCCAGCAGCTTGGGACTAGCGGGAGGAGAGACCCAGTACTTC. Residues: CASSLGLAGGETQYF.

The DNA of the CDR3 is TGTGCCAGCAGCAGCCGTTCTAGCATCTCCTACAATGAGCAGTTCTTC. This sequence encodes CASSSRSSISYNEQFF. The J gene is TRBJ2-1, the V gene TRBV11-2; D may be TRBD2 (5 bases). Germline loops: CDR1 SGHAT, CDR2 FQNNGV. This CDR3 is 16 amino acids long. Trimming removed 5 bases at V and 0 bases at J, with 14 bases between.

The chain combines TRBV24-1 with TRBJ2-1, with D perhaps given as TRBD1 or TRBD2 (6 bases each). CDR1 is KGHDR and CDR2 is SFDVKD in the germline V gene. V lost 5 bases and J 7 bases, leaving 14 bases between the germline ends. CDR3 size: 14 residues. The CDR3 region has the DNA TGTGCCACCAGTGGGGGGGCCTCGGGGAATGAGCAGTTCTTC. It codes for CATSGGASGNEQFF.